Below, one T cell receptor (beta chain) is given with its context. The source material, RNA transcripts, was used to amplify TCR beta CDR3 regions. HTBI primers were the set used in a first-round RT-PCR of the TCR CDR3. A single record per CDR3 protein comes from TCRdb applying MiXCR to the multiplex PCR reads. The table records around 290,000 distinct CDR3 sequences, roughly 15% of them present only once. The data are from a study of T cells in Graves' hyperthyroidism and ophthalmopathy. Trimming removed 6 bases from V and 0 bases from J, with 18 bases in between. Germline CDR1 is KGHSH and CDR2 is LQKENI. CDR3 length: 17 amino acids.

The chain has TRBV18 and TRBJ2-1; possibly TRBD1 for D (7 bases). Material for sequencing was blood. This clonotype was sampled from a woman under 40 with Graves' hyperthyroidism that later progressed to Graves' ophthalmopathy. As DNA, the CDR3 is TGTGCCAGCTCTCTACGTGCAGGGGGGAGCTCCTACAATGAGCAGTTCTTC. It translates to CASSLRAGGSSYNEQFF. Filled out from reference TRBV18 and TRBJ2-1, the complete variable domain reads NAGVMQNPRHLVRRRGQEARLRCSPMKGHSHVYWYRQLPEEGLKFMVYLQKENIIDESGMPKERFSAEFPKEGPSILRIQQVVRGDSAAYFCASSLRAGGSSYNEQFFGPGTRLTVL.